The rows below give T cell receptor beta chains drawn from one sample of a study of T cell responses to AZD1222 COVID-19 vaccine. Sequencing was performed with immunoSEQ multiplex PCR; in TCRdb, only in-frame clones are kept and a portion is missing. The data contain around 150,000 clones, 90% of them seen just once; the ten biggest clones take up roughly 3.1%. This material consisted of peripheral blood, taken 28 days after the second AZD1222 dose. The receptors originated from an adult who received the AZD1222 COVID-19 vaccine. Both conserved end residues are part of each CDR3. D genes are given only for firm matches. Rows may omit the clone size; those that give it use once, few, many or a size class.

TRBV28	15	TRBD1	NA	TRBJ1-5	TGTGCCAGCAGTATAACGGGACAGCGCAATCAGCCCCAGCATTTT	CASSITGQRNQPQHF
TRBV25-1	15	TRBD2	NA	TRBJ2-7	TGTGCCAGCAGTGCGCCTTGGGGGGGCTCCTACGAGCAGTACTTC	CASSAPWGGSYEQYF
TRBV28	12	NA	NA	TRBJ1-1	TGTGCCAGCAGTTTATATGACACTGAAGCTTTCTTT	CASSLYDTEAFF
TRBV30	14	NA	NA	TRBJ1-5	TGTGCCTGGAGTGTACGGCGGACCAATCAGCCCCAGCATTTT	CAWSVRRTNQPQHF
TRBV6-5	16	TRBD1	NA	TRBJ1-6	TGTGCCAGCAGTTACTCGGCTGGACAGGGGAATTCACCCCTCCACTTT	CASSYSAGQGNSPLHF
TRBV10-3	16	TRBD1	NA	TRBJ1-4	TGTGCCGTAAAAGGGGACAGGGGGGTTTCAGATGAAAAACTGTTTTTT	CAVKGDRGVSDEKLFF
TRBV11-2	17	NA	NA	TRBJ1-4	TGTGCCAGCAGCTTCCTGCTAGGGACCGCAACTAATGAAAAACTGTTTTTT	CASSFLLGTATNEKLFF
TRBV30	15	NA	NA	TRBJ2-4	TGTGCCTGGAGTGTGGTAAGCCTAGCCAAAAACATTCAGTACTTC	CAWSVVSLAKNIQYF
TRBV12-3/TRBV12-4	12	NA	once	TRBJ2-7	TGTGCCAGCAGCCTCTTCTTCTACGAGCAGTACTTC	CASSLFFYEQYF
TRBV30	13	NA	NA	TRBJ2-7	TGTGCCTACCTACACCGGGGAACCTACGAGCAGTACTTC	CAYLHRGTYEQYF
TRBV3-1/TRBV3-2	18	TRBD2	NA	TRBJ2-6	TGTGCCAGCAGCCATGGGGTAGCGGGATCCTCTGGGGCCAACGTCCTGACTTTC	CASSHGVAGSSGANVLTF
TRBV14	15	NA	NA	TRBJ2-1	TGTGCCAGCAGCCCCCTGGGGGCTTCCTACAATGAGCAGTTCTTC	CASSPLGASYNEQFF
TRBV24-1	17	NA	NA	TRBJ2-2	TGTGCCACCAGTGATTTGCTGAACAGTGCGAACACCGGGGAGCTGTTTTTT	CATSDLLNSANTGELFF
TRBV7-6	15	TRBD1	NA	TRBJ1-6	TGTGCCAGCAGCTTAGCTACAGGGGGAAATTCACCCCTCCACTTT	CASSLATGGNSPLHF
TRBV29-1	16	TRBD1	NA	TRBJ1-4	TGCAGCGTTGGACAGGGACCCACGCAAACTAATGAAAAACTGTTTTTT	CSVGQGPTQTNEKLFF
TRBV7-7	15	NA	NA	TRBJ2-1	TGTGCCAGCAGCCCGGGGGAGACCAAATACAATGAGCAGTTCTTC	CASSPGETKYNEQFF
TRBV29-1	14	NA	NA	TRBJ1-2	TGCAGCGTCCCCGGACACCCTGGCCGCTATGGCTACACCTTC	CSVPGHPGRYGYTF
TRBV27	13	NA	NA	TRBJ2-3	TGTGCCAGCAGTTTACACAGCACAGATACGCAGTATTTT	CASSLHSTDTQYF
TRBV6-1	17	TRBD2	NA	TRBJ2-3	TGTGCCAGCAGTGAAAGCCGAGCTAGCGGGAGGGCCGATACGCAGTATTTT	CASSESRASGRADTQYF
TRBV19	15	TRBD1	once	TRBJ1-5	TGTGCCAGTAGTCCTCTGACAGGGGTCGCACCGGCCCAGCATTTT	CASSPLTGVAPAQHF
TRBV15	12	NA	NA	TRBJ2-7	TGTGCCACCAGCAGAGATTACTACGAGCAGTACTTC	CATSRDYYEQYF
TRBV27	15	TRBD1	NA	TRBJ1-2	TGTGCCAGCAGTTTAACGGGACAGCCCTTCTATGGCTACACCTTC	CASSLTGQPFYGYTF
TRBV6-5	12	NA	NA	TRBJ2-7	TGTGCCAGCAGTTGGCCACCGAACGAGCAGTACTTC	CASSWPPNEQYF
TRBV27	17	TRBD1	NA	TRBJ1-1	TGTGCCAGCAGTAGGACCGGGACAGGGGGAGGAAAGACTGAAGCTTTCTTT	CASSRTGTGGGKTEAFF
TRBV15	14	NA	NA	TRBJ1-4	TGTGCCACCAGCGAGGGCCGGAATAATGAAAAACTGTTTTTT	CATSEGRNNEKLFF
TRBV6-5	14	TRBD1	NA	TRBJ1-2	TGTGCCAGCAGGACCGGGACAGGGAGGTCTGGCTACACCTTC	CASRTGTGRSGYTF